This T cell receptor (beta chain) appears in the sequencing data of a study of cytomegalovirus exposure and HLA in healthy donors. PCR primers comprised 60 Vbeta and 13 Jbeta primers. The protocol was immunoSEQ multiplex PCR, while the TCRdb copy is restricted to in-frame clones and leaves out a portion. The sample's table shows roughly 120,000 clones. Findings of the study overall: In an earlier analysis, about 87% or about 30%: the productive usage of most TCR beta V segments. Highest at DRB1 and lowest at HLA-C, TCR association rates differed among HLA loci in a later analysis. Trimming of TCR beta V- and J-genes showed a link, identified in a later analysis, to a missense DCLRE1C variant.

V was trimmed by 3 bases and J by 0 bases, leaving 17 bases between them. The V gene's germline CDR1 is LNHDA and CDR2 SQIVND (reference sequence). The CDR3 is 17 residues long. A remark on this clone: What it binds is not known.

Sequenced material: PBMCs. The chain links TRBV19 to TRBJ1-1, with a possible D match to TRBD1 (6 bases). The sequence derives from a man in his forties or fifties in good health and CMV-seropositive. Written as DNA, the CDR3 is TGTGCCAGTAGTATTGGGGTGGGCAGGGGCCTGAACACTGAAGCTTTCTTT. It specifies CASSIGVGRGLNTEAFF.